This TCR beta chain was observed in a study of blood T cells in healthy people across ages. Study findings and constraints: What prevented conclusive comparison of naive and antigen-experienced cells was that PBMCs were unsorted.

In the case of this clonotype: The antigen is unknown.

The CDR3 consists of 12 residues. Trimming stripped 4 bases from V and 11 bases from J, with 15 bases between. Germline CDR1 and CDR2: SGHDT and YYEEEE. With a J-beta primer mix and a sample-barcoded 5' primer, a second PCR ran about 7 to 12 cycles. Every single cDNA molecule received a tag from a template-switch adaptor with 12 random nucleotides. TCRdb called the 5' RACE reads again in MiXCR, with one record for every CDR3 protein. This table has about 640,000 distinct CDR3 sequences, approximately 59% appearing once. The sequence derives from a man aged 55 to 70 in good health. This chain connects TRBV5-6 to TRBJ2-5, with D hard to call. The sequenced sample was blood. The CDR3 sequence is CASSLRWDEQYF. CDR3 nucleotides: TGTGCCAGCAGCCTGCGATGGGATGAGCAGTACTTC. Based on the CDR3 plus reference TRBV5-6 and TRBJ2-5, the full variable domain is DAGVTQSPTHLIKTRGQQVTLRCSPKSGHDTVSWYQQALGQGPQFIFQYYEEEERQRGNFPDRFSGHQFPNYSSELNVNALLLGDSALYLCASSLRWDEQYFGPGTRLLVL.